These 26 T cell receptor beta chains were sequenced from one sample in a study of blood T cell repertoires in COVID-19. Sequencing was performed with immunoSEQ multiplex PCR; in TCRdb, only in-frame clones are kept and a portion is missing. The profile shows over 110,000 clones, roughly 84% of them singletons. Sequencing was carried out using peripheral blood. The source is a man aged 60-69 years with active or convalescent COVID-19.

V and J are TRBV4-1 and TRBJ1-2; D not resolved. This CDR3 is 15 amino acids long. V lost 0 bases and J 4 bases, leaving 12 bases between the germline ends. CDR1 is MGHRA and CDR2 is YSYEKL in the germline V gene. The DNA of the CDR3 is TGCGCCAGCAGCCAAGATGGTACGAGCGGCTATGGCTACACCTTC. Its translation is CASSQDGTSGYGYTF.

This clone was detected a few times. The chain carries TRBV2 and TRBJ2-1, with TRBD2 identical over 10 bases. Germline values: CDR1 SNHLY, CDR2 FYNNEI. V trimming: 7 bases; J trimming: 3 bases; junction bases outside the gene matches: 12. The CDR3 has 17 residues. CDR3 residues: CASTSRERGGLYNEQFF. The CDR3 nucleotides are TGTGCCAGCACCTCAAGGGAGCGGGGGGGCCTCTACAATGAGCAGTTCTTC. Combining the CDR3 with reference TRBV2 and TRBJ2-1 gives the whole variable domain EPEVTQTPSHQVTQMGQEVILRCVPISNHLYFYWYRQILGQKVEFLVSFYNNEISEKSEIFDDQFSVERPDGSNFTLKIRSTKLEDSAMYFCASTSRERGGLYNEQFFGPGTRLTVL.

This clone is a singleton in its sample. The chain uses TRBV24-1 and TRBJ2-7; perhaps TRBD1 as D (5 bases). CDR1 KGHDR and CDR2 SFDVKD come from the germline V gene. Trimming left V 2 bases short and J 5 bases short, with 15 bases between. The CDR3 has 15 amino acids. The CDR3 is CATSDSRDLDHEQYF. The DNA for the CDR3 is TGTGCCACCAGTGATTCCAGGGATCTCGACCACGAGCAGTACTTC.

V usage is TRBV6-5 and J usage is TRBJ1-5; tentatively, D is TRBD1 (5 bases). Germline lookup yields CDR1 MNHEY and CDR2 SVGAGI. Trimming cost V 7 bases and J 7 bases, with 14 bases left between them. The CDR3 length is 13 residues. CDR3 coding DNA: TGTGCCAGCACCCAGAGTGGGGGGCAGCCCCAGCATTTT. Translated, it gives CASTQSGGQPQHF.

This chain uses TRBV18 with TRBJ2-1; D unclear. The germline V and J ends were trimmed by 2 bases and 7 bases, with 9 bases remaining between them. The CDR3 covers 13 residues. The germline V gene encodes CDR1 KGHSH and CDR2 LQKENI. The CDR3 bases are TGTGCCAGCTCACCAACTCAAGCTAATGAGCAGTTCTTC. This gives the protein CASSPTQANEQFF.

In DNA form, the CDR3 reads TGTGCCAGCAGTTACCCAGTGGGTAGCGGGGGCCTAAGCTCCTACAATGAGCAGTTCTTC. This codes for CASSYPVGSGGLSSYNEQFF. The chain links TRBV6-2 or TRBV6-3 to TRBJ2-1, with TRBD2 identical over 9 bases. Germline CDR1 and CDR2: MNHEY and SVGEGT. The CDR3 consists of 20 residues. Trimming cost V 2 bases and J 0 bases; bases outside gene matches: 14.

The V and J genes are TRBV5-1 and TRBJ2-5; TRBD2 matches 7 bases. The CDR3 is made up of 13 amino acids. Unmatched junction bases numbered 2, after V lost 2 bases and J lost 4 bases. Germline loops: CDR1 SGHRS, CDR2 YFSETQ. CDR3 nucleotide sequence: TGCGCCAGCAGCTTTTGGGGGGGAGAGACCCAGTACTTC. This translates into CASSFWGGETQYF.

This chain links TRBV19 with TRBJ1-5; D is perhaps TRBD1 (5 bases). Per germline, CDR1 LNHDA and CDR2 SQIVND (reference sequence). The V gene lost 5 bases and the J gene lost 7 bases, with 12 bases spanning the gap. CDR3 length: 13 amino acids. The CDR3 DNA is TGTGCCAGTAGTCATCCCAGGGTCCAGCCCCAGCATTTT. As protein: CASSHPRVQPQHF.

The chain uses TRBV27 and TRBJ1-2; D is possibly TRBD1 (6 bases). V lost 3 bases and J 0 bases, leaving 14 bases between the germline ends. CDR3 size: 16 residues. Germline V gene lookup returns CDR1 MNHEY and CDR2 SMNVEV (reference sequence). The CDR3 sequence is CASSFLQGRANYGYTF. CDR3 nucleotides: TGTGCCAGCAGTTTCCTACAGGGTCGAGCTAACTATGGCTACACCTTC.

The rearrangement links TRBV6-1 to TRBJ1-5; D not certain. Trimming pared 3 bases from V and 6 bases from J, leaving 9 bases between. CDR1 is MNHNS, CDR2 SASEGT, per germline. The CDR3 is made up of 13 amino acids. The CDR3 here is CASSDPASQPQHF. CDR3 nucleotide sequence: TGTGCCAGCAGTGACCCCGCTAGTCAGCCCCAGCATTTT.

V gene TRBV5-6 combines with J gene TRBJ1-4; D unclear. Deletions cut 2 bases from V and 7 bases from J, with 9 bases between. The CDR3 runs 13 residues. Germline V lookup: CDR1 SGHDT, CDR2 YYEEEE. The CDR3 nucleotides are TGTGCCAGCAGCTTCGGTTCGCTTGAAAAACTGTTTTTT. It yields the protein CASSFGSLEKLFF.

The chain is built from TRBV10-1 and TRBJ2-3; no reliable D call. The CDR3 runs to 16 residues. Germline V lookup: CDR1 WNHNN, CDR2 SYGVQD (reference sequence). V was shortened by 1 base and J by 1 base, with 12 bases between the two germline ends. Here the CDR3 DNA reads TGCGCCAGCAGTGAGTTCGTTAGCCCCGGCACAGATACGCAGTATTTT. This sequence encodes CASSEFVSPGTDTQYF.

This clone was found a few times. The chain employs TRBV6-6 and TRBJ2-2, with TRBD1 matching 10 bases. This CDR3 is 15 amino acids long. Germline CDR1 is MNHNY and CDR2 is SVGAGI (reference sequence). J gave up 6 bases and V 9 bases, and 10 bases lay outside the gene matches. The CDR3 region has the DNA TGTGCCAGTTACCAGGGACAGGGGCCCCCCGGGGAGCTGTTTTTT. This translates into CASYQGQGPPGELFF.

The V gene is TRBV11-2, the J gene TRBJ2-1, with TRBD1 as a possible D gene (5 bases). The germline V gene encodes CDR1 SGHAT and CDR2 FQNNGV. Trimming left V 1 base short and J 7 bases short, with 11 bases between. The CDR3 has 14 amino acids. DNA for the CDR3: TGTGCCAGCAGCTTAGGCCTAAGGGGTAATGAGCAGTTCTTC. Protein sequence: CASSLGLRGNEQFF.

CDR3 amino acids: CASSFTTGRSSPLHF. In DNA form, the CDR3 reads TGTGCCAGCAGCTTCACGACAGGGCGTAGTTCACCCCTCCACTTT. The J gene is TRBJ1-6, the V gene TRBV5-6, with 7 bases identical to TRBD1. Germline V gene lookup returns CDR1 SGHDT and CDR2 YYEEEE. This CDR3 contains 15 residues. Losses at the gene ends were 2 bases for V and 9 bases for J; bases not matched to a gene: 8.

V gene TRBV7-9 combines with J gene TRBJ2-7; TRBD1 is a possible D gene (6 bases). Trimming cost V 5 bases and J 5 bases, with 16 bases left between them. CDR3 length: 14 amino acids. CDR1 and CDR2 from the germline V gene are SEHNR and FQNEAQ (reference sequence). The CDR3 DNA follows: TGTGCCAGCAGCGCTCGGACAGTCGCCGACGAGCAGTACTTC. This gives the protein CASSARTVADEQYF.

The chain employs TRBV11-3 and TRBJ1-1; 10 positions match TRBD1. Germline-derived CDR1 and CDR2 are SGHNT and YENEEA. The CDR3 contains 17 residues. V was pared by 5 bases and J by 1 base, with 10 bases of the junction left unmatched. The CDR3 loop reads CASSPPDRGLANTEAFF. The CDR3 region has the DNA TGTGCCAGCAGCCCTCCAGACAGGGGGCTGGCGAACACTGAAGCTTTCTTT.

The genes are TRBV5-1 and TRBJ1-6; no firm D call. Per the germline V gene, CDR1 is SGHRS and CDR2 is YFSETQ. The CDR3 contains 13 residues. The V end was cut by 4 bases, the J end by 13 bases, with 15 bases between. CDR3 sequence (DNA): TGCGCCAGCAGCGCAGGCGGAGGGTTGCCCCTCCACTTT. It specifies CASSAGGGLPLHF.

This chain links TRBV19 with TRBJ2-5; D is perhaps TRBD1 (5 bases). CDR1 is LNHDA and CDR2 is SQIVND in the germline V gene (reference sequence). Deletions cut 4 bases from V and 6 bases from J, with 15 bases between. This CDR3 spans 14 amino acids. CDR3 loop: CASSRGGHPQTQYF. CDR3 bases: TGTGCCAGTAGTAGGGGCGGACACCCACAGACCCAGTACTTC.

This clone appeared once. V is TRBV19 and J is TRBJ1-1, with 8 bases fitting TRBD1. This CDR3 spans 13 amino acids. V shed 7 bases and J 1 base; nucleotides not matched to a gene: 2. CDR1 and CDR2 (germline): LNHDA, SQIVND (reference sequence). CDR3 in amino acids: CASITGGNTEAFF. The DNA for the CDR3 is TGTGCCAGTATAACAGGGGGGAACACTGAAGCTTTCTTT.

The chain's CDR3 is CASSLGGPGYGYTF. DNA for the CDR3: TGTGCCAGCAGTTTGGGGGGGCCTGGGTATGGCTACACCTTC. V and J are TRBV27 and TRBJ1-2; D perhaps matches TRBD1 (6 bases). Deletions cut 3 bases from V and 5 bases from J, with 13 bases between. Germline CDR1 is MNHEY and CDR2 is SMNVEV (reference sequence). The length of the CDR3 is 14 residues.

CDR3 nucleotides: TGTGCCAGCAGCTTAATCGGGCAGGGGGCTGTCGGCTATGGCTACACCTTC. Translated, it gives CASSLIGQGAVGYGYTF. This chain links TRBV11-2 with TRBJ1-2; the match to TRBD1 covers 8 bases. CDR1 SGHAT and CDR2 FQNNGV come from the germline V gene. Losses at the gene ends were 2 bases for V and 4 bases for J; bases not matched to a gene: 12. This CDR3 has 17 amino acids.

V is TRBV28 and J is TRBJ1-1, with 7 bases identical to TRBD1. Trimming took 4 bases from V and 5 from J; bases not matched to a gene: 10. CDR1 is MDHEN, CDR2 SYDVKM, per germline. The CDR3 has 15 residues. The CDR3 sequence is CASSSPRQGTTEAFF. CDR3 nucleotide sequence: TGTGCCAGCAGTTCCCCTAGACAGGGTACGACTGAAGCTTTCTTT. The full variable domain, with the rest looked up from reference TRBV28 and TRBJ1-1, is DVKVTQSSRYLVKRTGEKVFLECVQDMDHENMFWYRQDPGLGLRLIYFSYDVKMKEKGDIPEGYSVSREKKERFSLILESASTNQTSMYLCASSSPRQGTTEAFFGQGTRLTVV.

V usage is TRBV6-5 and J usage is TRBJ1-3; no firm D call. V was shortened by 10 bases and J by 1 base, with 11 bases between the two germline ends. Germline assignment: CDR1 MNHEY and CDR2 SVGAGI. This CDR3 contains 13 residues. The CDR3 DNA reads TGTGCCACCCAAGAGAATTCTGGAAACACCATATATTTT. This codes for CATQENSGNTIYF.

CDR3 DNA: TGTGCCAGCCGATCGACAGGGTGGTTAGCTTTCTTT. The encoded protein is CASRSTGWLAFF. This sequence joins TRBV28 and TRBJ1-1; 7 bases are a match to TRBD1. The V segment lost 8 bases and the J segment 10 bases; nucleotides outside the gene matches: 10. Germline V gene lookup returns CDR1 MDHEN and CDR2 SYDVKM. The CDR3 has 12 amino acids.

As DNA, the CDR3 is TGTGCCAGCAGTTACGAAGGGGTTCGTGGCTACACCTTC. Protein sequence: CASSYEGVRGYTF. V is TRBV6-2 or TRBV6-3 and J is TRBJ1-2, with a weak D call TRBD1 (5 bases). The ends were cut back, 2 bases at V and 7 bases at J, with 11 bases in the middle. Germline V gene data show CDR1 as MNHEY and CDR2 as SVGEGT. CDR3 length equals 13 residues.